This T cell receptor beta chain is from a study of regulatory T cells in long-lasting Graves disease. General observations from the study: Whereas new patients shared 900 to 1,000 public clonotypes, persistent patients shared more, at 2,741.

Time point indicated: persistent/refractory GD, antithyroid drugs over 5 years with positive TRAb. Extracted PBMC RNA gave rise to the TCR library. Graves' disease diagnoses used American Thyroid Association guidelines. An endocrinology department located in Xi'an, China, was where the patients came from. Researchers made TCR beta libraries by using iRepertoire HTBI primers and running Arm-PCR on CDR3 regions. TCRdb reanalysed the multiplex PCR reads using MiXCR and keeps one entry per CDR3 protein. Of about 290,000 distinct CDR3 sequences in the sample, 20% to 25% were seen once. Worth noting for this clonotype: Its antigen remains unidentified.

Trimming stripped 2 bases from V and 0 bases from J, with 8 bases between. The CDR3 totals 15 residues. Germline V gene sequence: CDR1 SQVTM, CDR2 ANQGSEA. The sequence was obtained from a female donor with Graves disease. The sample consisted of peripheral blood mononuclear cells (PBMCs), taken when the disease was refractory, from a patient treated with antithyroid drugs. The gene calls are TRBV29-1 and TRBJ2-6; D is ambiguous. The CDR3 region is CSVESKLSGANVLTF. The CDR3 DNA follows: TGCAGCGTTGAATCTAAGCTCTCTGGGGCCAACGTCCTGACTTTC.